Reported below is one T cell receptor (beta chain). Its target is not known. This specimen belongs to a study of cytomegalovirus exposure and HLA in healthy donors. The PCR was carried out with 60 Vbeta primers and 13 Jbeta primers. Assay: immunoSEQ multiplex PCR; the TCRdb copy retains only in-frame clones and omits some. Among some 130,000 clones listed, 79% were seen once. Study-level findings and limits: A reported reduction in N-insertions relative to the roughly 710-donor mean was seen in an Asian-associated ancestry cluster in a later analysis. The sole available immune exposure information was CMV serostatus.

CDR1 and CDR2 (germline): LNHDA, SQIVND (reference sequence). This CDR3 comprises 14 residues. V lost 5 bases to trimming and J lost 5 bases, with 12 bases between them. The chain uses TRBV19 and TRBJ2-2; the D gene is possibly TRBD2 (6 bases). This TCR came from a man aged 35-49 years in good health and CMV-seropositive. Sample: PBMCs. CDR3 region: CASSWRDGTGELFF. The CDR3 DNA follows: TGTGCCAGTAGTTGGCGGGACGGTACCGGGGAGCTGTTTTTT.